This T cell receptor (beta chain) is from a study of beta chain features in type 1 diabetes. Study conclusions and caveats: The study notes PCR might favor shorter templates equally in patients and controls.

Since all of the isolated RNA was reverse transcribed, expressed TCRB transcripts were what got sequenced. Sequencing was performed with immunoSEQ multiplex PCR; in TCRdb, only in-frame clones are kept and a portion is missing. The sample comprises about 620,000 clones, roughly 16% of which are singletons, and approximately 0.087% rests with the top ten. The germline gives CDR1 LGHNT, CDR2 FRNRAP. This CDR3 is 13 amino acids long. V shed 2 bases and J shed 2 bases, with 6 bases lying between them. CD45RO/CCR7/CD25/CD127/CD95/CD27 sorting isolated CD4+ naive, central memory, regulatory and stem cell-like memory cells. For this clone: Its specificity is unknown.

Sequenced input: naive CD4+ T cells from blood. The V and J genes are TRBV12-5 and TRBJ2-5, with unresolved D. The clonotype originates from a man aged 18 to 35 in good health. As DNA, the CDR3 is TGTGCTAGTGGTTTGTCCCCGCAAGAGACCCAGTACTTC. It specifies CASGLSPQETQYF.